The rows below give T cell receptor beta chains drawn from one sample of a study of blood T cell repertoires in COVID-19. Generated by immunoSEQ multiplex PCR, the TCRdb table keeps only in-frame clones and is missing some. The sample carries some 130,000 clones, about four fifths recorded once. Sequencing input: peripheral blood. The receptor set was obtained from a man aged 60 to 69 with acute or convalescent COVID-19. Each CDR3 is given with its conserved first and last residue. A D gene is named only where the DNA matches it firmly. Clone size, where shown, is once, few, many, or a class for clones that have expanded.

d_gene: NA; j_gene: TRBJ2-1; len: 13; v_gene: TRBV19; abundance: NA; CDR3nt: TGTGCCAGTAGTCAGGGGTCCTACAATGAGCAGTTCTTC; CDR3aa: CASSQGSYNEQFF
d_gene: TRBD1; j_gene: TRBJ1-6; len: 14; v_gene: TRBV2; abundance: NA; CDR3nt: TGTGCCAGCAGCCTGCCGACAGGGGCCTCACCCCTCCACTTT; CDR3aa: CASSLPTGASPLHF
d_gene: TRBD1; j_gene: TRBJ1-4; len: 15; v_gene: TRBV27; abundance: once; CDR3nt: TGTGCCAGCCAAGAAAGGGGGCTAGAGAATGAAAAACTGTTTTTT; CDR3aa: CASQERGLENEKLFF
d_gene: NA; j_gene: TRBJ1-2; len: 14; v_gene: TRBV5-6; abundance: NA; CDR3nt: TGTGCCAGCAGCCCTACAGGAACCGACTATGGCTACACCTTC; CDR3aa: CASSPTGTDYGYTF
d_gene: NA; j_gene: TRBJ1-5; len: 15; v_gene: TRBV5-8; abundance: once; CDR3nt: TGTGCCAGCAGCTTCCTACAGGGTATCAATCAGCCCCAGCATTTT; CDR3aa: CASSFLQGINQPQHF
d_gene: TRBD1; j_gene: TRBJ1-2; len: 13; v_gene: TRBV29-1; abundance: NA; CDR3nt: TGCAGCGTCGGGGACAGGGGAAGGTATGGCTACACCTTC; CDR3aa: CSVGDRGRYGYTF
d_gene: TRBD1; j_gene: TRBJ2-5; len: 14; v_gene: TRBV6-5; abundance: NA; CDR3nt: TGTGCCAGCAGTCCTGACAGGGCCGCGGAGACCCAGTACTTC; CDR3aa: CASSPDRAAETQYF
d_gene: NA; j_gene: TRBJ1-1; len: 13; v_gene: TRBV29-1; abundance: NA; CDR3nt: TGCAGCGCTGAGGGGAGCATGAACACTGAAGCTTTCTTT; CDR3aa: CSAEGSMNTEAFF
d_gene: TRBD1; j_gene: TRBJ2-7; len: 13; v_gene: TRBV7-2; abundance: few; CDR3nt: TGTGCCAGCAGCTCCCAGACAGGGTACGAGCAGTACTTC; CDR3aa: CASSSQTGYEQYF
d_gene: NA; j_gene: TRBJ1-5; len: 12; v_gene: TRBV6-1; abundance: NA; CDR3nt: TGTGCCAGCAGTGACAACAATCAGCCCCAGCATTTT; CDR3aa: CASSDNNQPQHF
d_gene: NA; j_gene: TRBJ2-3; len: 14; v_gene: TRBV5-1; abundance: NA; CDR3nt: TGCGCCAGCAGCTTTGGGGCCGGGACAGATACGCAGTATTTT; CDR3aa: CASSFGAGTDTQYF
d_gene: TRBD2; j_gene: TRBJ2-7; len: 17; v_gene: TRBV13; abundance: NA; CDR3nt: TGTGCCAGCAGCCTCGACGTAGGTAGCGGGGGGATACACGAGCAGTACTTC; CDR3aa: CASSLDVGSGGIHEQYF
d_gene: NA; j_gene: TRBJ1-1; len: 14; v_gene: TRBV6-5; abundance: NA; CDR3nt: TGTGCCAGCAGTCCCTCGACAGTGAACACTGAAGCTTTCTTT; CDR3aa: CASSPSTVNTEAFF
d_gene: NA; j_gene: TRBJ2-7; len: 14; v_gene: TRBV5-1; abundance: NA; CDR3nt: TGCGCCAGCAGCGCCGGGGCGGGGGCCCACGAGCAGTACTTC; CDR3aa: CASSAGAGAHEQYF
d_gene: TRBD1; j_gene: TRBJ2-5; len: 14; v_gene: TRBV2; abundance: once; CDR3nt: TGTGCCAGCAGTGTAGGGACAGTTAAAGAGACCCAGTACTTC; CDR3aa: CASSVGTVKETQYF
d_gene: NA; j_gene: TRBJ1-1; len: 14; v_gene: TRBV7-2; abundance: NA; CDR3nt: TGTGCCAGCACCTTGGACAGCGGAGCCTCTGAAGCTTTCTTT; CDR3aa: CASTLDSGASEAFF
d_gene: TRBD1; j_gene: TRBJ2-7; len: 14; v_gene: TRBV5-1; abundance: once; CDR3nt: TGCGCCAGCAGCTTTGGGACAGAGACCTACGAGCAGTACTTC; CDR3aa: CASSFGTETYEQYF
d_gene: TRBD2; j_gene: TRBJ2-1; len: 18; v_gene: TRBV6-6; abundance: NA; CDR3nt: TGTGCCAGCAGTCACCACGTCGGGGAGGGGAGCTCCTACAATGAGCAGTTCTTC; CDR3aa: CASSHHVGEGSSYNEQFF
d_gene: NA; j_gene: TRBJ1-5; len: 12; v_gene: TRBV29-1; abundance: NA; CDR3nt: TGCAGCGTTGGGCGGGAAAATCAGCCCCAGCATTTT; CDR3aa: CSVGRENQPQHF
d_gene: NA; j_gene: TRBJ2-1; len: 15; v_gene: TRBV5-1; abundance: NA; CDR3nt: TGCGCCAGCAGCTTGGAACAGGGCCCCTACAATGAGCAGTTCTTC; CDR3aa: CASSLEQGPYNEQFF
d_gene: NA; j_gene: TRBJ2-2; len: 15; v_gene: TRBV24-1; abundance: NA; CDR3nt: TGTGCCACCAGTGATTTAGGTCGGGGTGGCGGGGAGCTGTTTTTT; CDR3aa: CATSDLGRGGGELFF